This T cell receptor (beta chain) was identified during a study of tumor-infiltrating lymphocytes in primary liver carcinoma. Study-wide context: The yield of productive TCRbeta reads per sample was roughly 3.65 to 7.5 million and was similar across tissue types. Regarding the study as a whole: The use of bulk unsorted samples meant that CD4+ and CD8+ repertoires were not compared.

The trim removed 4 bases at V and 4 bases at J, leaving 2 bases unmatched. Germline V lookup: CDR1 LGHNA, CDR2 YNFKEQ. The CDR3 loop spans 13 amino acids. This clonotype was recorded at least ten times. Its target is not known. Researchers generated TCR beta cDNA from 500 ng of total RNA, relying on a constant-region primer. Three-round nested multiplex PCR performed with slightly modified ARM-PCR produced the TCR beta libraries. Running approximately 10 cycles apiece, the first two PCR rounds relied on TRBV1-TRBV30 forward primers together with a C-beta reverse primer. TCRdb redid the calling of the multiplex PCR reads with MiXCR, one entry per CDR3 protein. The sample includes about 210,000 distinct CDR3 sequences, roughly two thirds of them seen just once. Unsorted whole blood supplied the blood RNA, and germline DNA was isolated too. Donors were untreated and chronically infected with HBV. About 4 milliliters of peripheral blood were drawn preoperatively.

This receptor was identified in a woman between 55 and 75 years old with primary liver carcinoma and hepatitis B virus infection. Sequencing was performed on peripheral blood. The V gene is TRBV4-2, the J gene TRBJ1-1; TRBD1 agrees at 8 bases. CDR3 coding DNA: TGTGCCAGCAGCCGAACAGGGGGCACTGAAGCTTTCTTT. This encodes CASSRTGGTEAFF.